The rows below give T cell receptor beta chains drawn from one sample of a study of vaccination and CD4 T cells after COVID-19. No antigen has been assigned to these receptors. MiXCR was run by TCRdb on the PCR reads, yielding one entry per CDR3 protein. The data contain 9,500 to 13,000 distinct CDR3 sequences, about 31% of them seen just once; the ten biggest clones take up around a tenth. This material consisted of CD4+ T cells from blood, cultured in vitro, taken after SARS-CoV-2 vaccination. The receptors here all came from a human donor who had recovered from COVID-19. Both conserved end residues are part of each CDR3. D genes are given only for firm matches. The size entry is marked missing in some rows and otherwise reads once, few, many or a size class.

TRBJ2-7,few,TRBD2,TRBV7-2,TGTGCCAGCAGCGCTAGCGGGATGAGCTCCTACGAGCAGTACTTC,CASSASGMSSYEQYF
TRBJ2-7,.,TRBD1,TRBV29-1,TGCAGCGCCGGACAGGGGTACGAGCAGTACTTC,CSAGQGYEQYF
TRBJ1-1,.,.,TRBV28,TGTGCCAGCAGTCCTATTGGAAGAGGAAACACTGAAGCTTTCTTT,CASSPIGRGNTEAFF
TRBJ2-7,.,.,TRBV7-6,TGTGCCAGCAGCCCGATCCAGGGGAAAGGGCCCCTCGCATCCTACGAGCAGTACTTC,CASSPIQGKGPLASYEQYF
TRBJ2-3,.,.,TRBV7-9,TGTGCCAGCAGCTTAGGTAATTACCTTAAGGCCGATACGCAGTATTTT,CASSLGNYLKADTQYF
TRBJ1-2,.,.,TRBV11-2,TGTGCCAGCAGCTTATTCCTAGGGTCAGGGTATGGCTACACCTTC,CASSLFLGSGYGYTF
TRBJ2-2,.,TRBD2,TRBV11-2,TGTGCCAGCAGGCGATTTGGCCCCCGTGGTCTAGCGGGAGGCCGCGACACCGGGGAGCTGTTTTTT,CASRRFGPRGLAGGRDTGELFF
TRBJ2-2,.,.,TRBV24-1,TGTGCCACCAGTGATGGGGTGAACACCGGGGAGCTGTTTTTT,CATSDGVNTGELFF
TRBJ2-7,few,.,TRBV20-1,TGCAGTGCTAGTTCCGCGACTAGACCCTACGAGCAGTACTTC,CSASSATRPYEQYF
TRBJ1-5,.,.,TRBV29-1,TGCAGCGTCAGGGTCCGGGACAATCAGCCCCAGCATTTT,CSVRVRDNQPQHF
TRBJ2-3,few,.,TRBV20-1,TGCAGTGCTAGAGATAGTCGGCAGTCAGATACGCAGTATTTT,CSARDSRQSDTQYF
TRBJ2-7,.,TRBD2,TRBV27,TGTGCCAGCATCCCCCTCAGCGGGAGGTTCTCCTACGAGCAGTACTTC,CASIPLSGRFSYEQYF
TRBJ2-5,.,TRBD2,TRBV9,TGTGCCAGCAGCGTAGCACTAGCGGGAGAAGGGACCCAGTACTTC,CASSVALAGEGTQYF
TRBJ1-2,.,TRBD1,TRBV5-1,TGCGCCAGCAGCTTGGCTGGACAGGGGGAAGGCTACACCTTC,CASSLAGQGEGYTF
TRBJ1-2,.,.,TRBV6-1,TGTGCCAGCAGTAAATTACAGGGAGGCTACACCTTC,CASSKLQGGYTF
TRBJ1-1,.,.,TRBV20-1,TGCAGTGCTAGAGATCCCGCAGGGGCGAACACTGAAGCTTTCTTT,CSARDPAGANTEAFF
TRBJ2-1,.,.,TRBV10-3,TGTGCCATCAGTGAGTCTTATGAGCAGTTCTTC,CAISESYEQFF
TRBJ2-1,few,TRBD1,TRBV24-1,TGTGCCACCAGTGTTCGCAGGGGGAATGAGCAGTTCTTC,CATSVRRGNEQFF
TRBJ1-1,few,TRBD1,TRBV6-1,TGTGCCAGCACCTCCGTGGGGACAGGCGCCCCTGAAGCTTTCTTT,CASTSVGTGAPEAFF
TRBJ1-2,few,.,TRBV15,TGTGCCACCAGCAGTGGATCCCCGAGGTCTGGCTACACCTTC,CATSSGSPRSGYTF
TRBJ2-7,.,TRBD2,TRBV20-1,TGCAGTGCTAGCTTCCGGGGGGTTTTAGGCGAGCAGTACTTC,CSASFRGVLGEQYF
TRBJ2-7,.,.,TRBV18,TGTGCCAGCTCACGCGCTGTTGGGGCGGGAGAGCAGTACTTC,CASSRAVGAGEQYF
TRBJ1-1,few,.,TRBV20-1,TGCAGTGCACCGGACCTCACAGGTGAAGCTTTCTTT,CSAPDLTGEAFF
TRBJ2-1,.,TRBD2,TRBV28,TGTGCCAGCATGGGGGCGGGAGGGCCTTTCAATGAGCAGTTCTTC,CASMGAGGPFNEQFF
TRBJ1-6,.,.,TRBV27,TGTGCCAGCAGTTTAGAAGGGCAGGTCAATTCACCCCTCCACTTT,CASSLEGQVNSPLHF
TRBJ2-2,medium-sized,TRBD1,TRBV14,TGTGCCAGCAGCCACCCCTGGGGGACAGGGGTTAACGGGGAGCTGTTTTTT,CASSHPWGTGVNGELFF
TRBJ2-5,few,.,TRBV6-1,TGTGCCAGCAGTACCCGGGAAGAGACCCAGTACTTC,CASSTREETQYF